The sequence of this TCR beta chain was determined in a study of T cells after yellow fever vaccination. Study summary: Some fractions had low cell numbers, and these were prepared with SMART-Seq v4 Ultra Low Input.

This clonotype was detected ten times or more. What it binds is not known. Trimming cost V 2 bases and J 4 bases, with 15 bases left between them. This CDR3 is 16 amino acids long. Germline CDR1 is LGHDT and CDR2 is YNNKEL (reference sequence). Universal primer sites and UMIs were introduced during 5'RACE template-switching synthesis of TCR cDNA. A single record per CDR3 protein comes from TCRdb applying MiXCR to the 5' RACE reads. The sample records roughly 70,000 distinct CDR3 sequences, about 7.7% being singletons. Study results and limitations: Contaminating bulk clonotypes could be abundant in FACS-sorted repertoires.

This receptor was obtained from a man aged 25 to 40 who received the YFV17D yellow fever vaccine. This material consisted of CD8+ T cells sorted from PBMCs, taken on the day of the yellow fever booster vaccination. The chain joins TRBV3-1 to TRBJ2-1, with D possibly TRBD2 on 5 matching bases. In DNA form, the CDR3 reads TGTGCCAGCAGCCAAAATATGCTAGCACGTTACAATGAGCAGTTCTTC. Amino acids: CASSQNMLARYNEQFF.